The 4 T cell receptor beta chains below all came from one sample that was sequenced in a study of Graves' ophthalmopathy and Graves' hyperthyroidism. The TCR beta CDR3 regions underwent amplification from RNA transcripts. In the first round, RT-PCR was carried out with HTBI primers, and a multiplex PCR formed the second round. TCRdb fed the multiplex PCR reads into MiXCR, producing one record per CDR3 protein. This table has approximately 700,000 distinct CDR3 sequences, 40% appearing once. Material for sequencing was peripheral blood. Receptors were obtained from an adult man with Graves' ophthalmopathy.

V is TRBV6-2 or TRBV6-3 and J is TRBJ1-6, with D possibly matching TRBD1 (6 bases). This CDR3 is built from 14 residues. Per the germline V gene, CDR1 is MNHEY and CDR2 is SVGEGT. Trimming removed 4 bases from V and 11 bases from J, with 15 bases in between. The CDR3 coding sequence is TGTGCCAGCAGTTTATACAGGGTCCCGGCACCCCTCCACTTT. This translates into CASSLYRVPAPLHF.

V and J are TRBV7-6 and TRBJ1-4; TRBD1 matches 11 bases. V lost 3 bases and J lost 0; bases outside the gene matches: 6. The CDR3 sequence is 18 residues long. In germline, CDR1 is SGHVS, CDR2 FNYEAQ. The CDR3 region has the DNA TGTGCCAGCAGCTTGGACGGACAGGGGGCTTCAACTAATGAAAAACTGTTTTTT. It is translated as CASSLDGQGASTNEKLFF.

This clonotype occurred a few times. V and J are TRBV13 and TRBJ2-7; D may correspond to TRBD1 or TRBD2 (5 bases each). The CDR3 contains 15 residues. Germline lookup yields CDR1 PRHDT and CDR2 FYEKMQ (reference sequence). Trimming pared 3 bases from V and 5 bases from J, leaving 17 bases between. The CDR3 reads CASSLYRGGLDEQYF. The CDR3 DNA reads as TGTGCCAGCAGCTTGTACCGGGGCGGTTTGGACGAGCAGTACTTC.

V and J are TRBV11-3 and TRBJ2-3; D not resolved. V lost 5 bases to trimming and J lost 6 bases, with 12 bases between them. The CDR3 has 13 amino acids. Germline V gene data show CDR1 as SGHNT and CDR2 as YENEEA. The CDR3, as DNA: TGTGCCAGCAGCGGATGGGATTCCGATACGCAGTATTTT. Protein product: CASSGWDSDTQYF.